Described below is a single TCR beta chain sequence and its context. No antigen is known for it. A second PCR, run for about 7 to 11 cycles, used a sample-barcoded 5' primer plus a J-beta primer mix. TCRdb processed the 5' RACE reads anew with MiXCR; each CDR3 protein has one entry. The sample lists hundreds of thousands of distinct CDR3 sequences, approximately 52% occurring once. The sample providers were healthy Caucasian people from Russia, aged roughly 6 to 90. This sample is part of a study of blood T cells in healthy people across ages. Broader study findings: When one million T cells were used, diversity estimates were thought to be underestimates. Age advanced and TCR beta diversity per million T cells fell, roughly linearly.

CDR1 is SGDLS and CDR2 is YYNGEE in the germline V gene. After removal of 0 bases from V and 6 bases from J, the junction contained 10 bases not matched to a gene. The CDR3 runs 17 residues. The source material was blood. This clonotype was obtained from a woman of 80 years or more in good health. This chain connects TRBV9 to TRBJ2-1; 9 bases match TRBD2. CDR3 amino acids: CASSVGGSGGYSNEQFF. The CDR3 nucleotides are TGTGCCAGCAGCGTAGGGGGTAGCGGGGGCTACTCCAATGAGCAGTTCTTC.